The present T cell receptor (beta chain) was sequenced within a study of blood T cell repertoires in COVID-19. Germline CDR1 SGHRS, CDR2 YFSETQ. The length of the CDR3 is 15 residues. The ends were cut back, 1 base at V and 2 bases at J, with 12 bases in the middle. The method was immunoSEQ multiplex PCR; TCRdb's version includes in-frame clones alone and lacks a portion of them. The sample lists roughly 57,000 clones, almost 80% occurring once. The sequence derives from a man between 60 and 75 years old with acute or convalescent COVID-19. Sequenced sample: peripheral blood. The chain is built from TRBV5-1 and TRBJ2-5; the D gene is possibly TRBD2 (6 bases). The CDR3 spells CASSLRRGVQETQYF. The CDR3 nucleotides are TGCGCCAGCAGCTTGAGGAGGGGCGTTCAAGAGACCCAGTACTTC.